This T cell receptor (beta chain) was observed in a study of human CD8 memory T cell subsets. Study observations and caveats: High diversity, at similar levels, marked stem-like memory and precursor exhausted T cells but not effector memory cells.

The length of the CDR3 is 14 residues. In germline, CDR1 is MGHDK, CDR2 SYGVNS. A remark on this clonotype: Antigen: not known.

Making the TCR beta libraries relied on UMI-labeled 5' RACE. As handled by the study authors: In each TCR beta library, there were between about 2,800 and 18,000 functional CDR3 beta clonotypes. TCRdb reprocessed the 5' RACE reads and reports one entry per CDR3 protein, with no DNA. These V and J calls are TCRdb output, not the study's own analysis. This sample contains approximately 5,000 distinct CDR3 sequences. J is TRBJ2-5 and V is TRBV25-1; TCRdb designates TRBD2, a call that cannot be tested without DNA. The clonotype comes from a human donor in good health. The source material was CD8+ effector memory T cells (TEM) sorted from PBMCs. Noted subset: effector memory CD8 T cells, CCR7- CD45RO+ CD95+. The CDR3 loop is CASSGLAEVGAQYF.